The 24 T cell receptor beta chains reported below all come from one sample, sequenced in a study of T cell responses to AZD1222 COVID-19 vaccine. Sequencing was performed with immunoSEQ multiplex PCR; in TCRdb, only in-frame clones are kept and a portion is missing. The data hold roughly 80,000 clones, with approximately 88% observed a single time. Sequences were derived from peripheral blood, sampled on day 0 of MenACWY control vaccination. Receptor source: an adult in good health.

Turning to this clone: The CDR3 carries no conserved terminal phenylalanine or tryptophan, so it likely arises from a read error. No DNA is shown, since the ends of the CDR3 on it are uncertain; the CDR3 is the one TCRdb lists. This chain uses TRBV19 with TRBJ1-2; TRBD1, the table's D call, was not compared with the DNA. CDR1 and CDR2 (germline): LNHDA, SQIVND (reference sequence). The CDR3 length equals 13 residues, ends included. The CDR3 loop reads CASSPDLADRGEG.

The V call is TRBV6-2 or TRBV6-3, the J call TRBJ2-5, with 8 positions matching TRBD2. The trim removed 4 bases at V and 9 bases at J, leaving 10 bases unmatched. The CDR3 length is 14 residues. In germline, CDR1 is MNHEY, CDR2 SVGEGT. The CDR3 bases are TGTGCCAGCAGTTCCTCCAGCGGGAGAGGAGCCCAGTACTTC. Translation: CASSSSSGRGAQYF.

The chain is built from TRBV10-3 and TRBJ1-2, with 9 bases fitting TRBD1. The CDR3 consists of 17 residues. Germline-derived CDR1 and CDR2 are ENHRY and SYGVKD. The junction had 9 bases not matched to a gene; V was cut back by 0 bases and J by 4 bases. The CDR3 here is CAISESIGTGRGYGYTF. The DNA of the CDR3 is TGTGCCATCAGTGAGTCGATCGGGACAGGGAGAGGCTATGGCTACACCTTC.

The chain is built from TRBV6-6 and TRBJ1-4, with D possibly being TRBD1 (5 bases). Trimming took 6 bases from V and 4 from J, leaving 12 bases between them. The CDR3 spans 14 residues. CDR1 is MNHNY, CDR2 SVGAGI, per germline (reference sequence). CDR3 DNA: TGTGCCAGCAGCCCGGGACGGCTTAATGAAAAACTGTTTTTT. Residues: CASSPGRLNEKLFF.

The chain uses TRBV15 and TRBJ2-3; 10 nucleotides agree with TRBD2. CDR1 is LNHNV and CDR2 is YYDKDF in the germline V gene (reference sequence). J lost 2 bases, V lost 1 base, and 12 bases had no gene match. This CDR3 comprises 19 residues. In nucleotides, the CDR3 is TGTGCCACCAGCAGAGTAAGCCCCTATAGCGGGGGGATCACAGATACGCAGTATTTT. The encoded protein is CATSRVSPYSGGITDTQYF.

This chain's CDR3 is CASSDSLSGANVLTF. The CDR3 DNA reads TGTGCCAGCAGTGACTCTCTCTCTGGGGCCAACGTCCTGACTTTC. This chain connects TRBV6-4 to TRBJ2-6, with D unresolved. Trimming took off 0 bases at V and 0 bases at J, with 3 bases between the two ends. Looked up from germline, CDR1 is MRHNA and CDR2 is SNTAGT. CDR3 length: 15 amino acids.

As for this clone: Other DNA sequences in the sample encode the same CDR3. V is TRBV7-2 and J is TRBJ1-3; D uncertain. This CDR3 has 14 amino acids. The V end was cut by 1 base, the J end by 1 base, with 5 bases between. Germline-derived CDR1 and CDR2 are SGHTA and FQGNSA. The CDR3 DNA reads as TGTGCCAGCAGCTTAGGAGGATCTGGAAACACCATATATTTT. It is translated as CASSLGGSGNTIYF.

The chain uses TRBV5-4 and TRBJ2-1, with D possibly called TRBD1 or TRBD2 (6 bases each). CDR1 and CDR2 from the germline V gene are SGHNT and YYREEE (reference sequence). The CDR3 has 16 residues. V was pared by 7 bases and J by 0 bases, with 17 bases between. The CDR3 DNA reads TGTGCCAGCGTACCCGGGGGCCGAAGCTCCTACAATGAGCAGTTCTTC. This gives the protein CASVPGGRSSYNEQFF.

The rearrangement joins TRBV9 to TRBJ1-2; D remains ambiguous. CDR3 length equals 15 residues. Germline V CDR1 and CDR2: SGDLS, YYNGEE. V was shortened by 0 bases and J by 8 bases, with 17 bases between the two germline ends. The DNA of the CDR3 is TGTGCCAGCAGCGTAGAGCCCAGCTTGGGCGGAGGCTACACCTTC. Amino acid sequence: CASSVEPSLGGGYTF.

The genes are TRBV9 and TRBJ2-1; TRBD2 matches 8 bases. Looked up from germline, CDR1 is SGDLS and CDR2 is YYNGEE. Trimming took 4 bases from V and 5 from J; bases not matched to a gene: 5. The CDR3 runs to 14 residues. In nucleotides, the CDR3 is TGTGCCAGCAGCCTCGCGGGAGGAAACAATGAGCAGTTCTTC. Translated, it gives CASSLAGGNNEQFF. The complete variable domain, with remaining parts taken from reference TRBV9 and TRBJ2-1, reads DSGVTQTPKHLITATGQRVTLRCSPRSGDLSVYWYQQSLDQGLQFLIQYYNGEERAKGNILERFSAQQFPDLHSELNLSSLELGDSALYFCASSLAGGNNEQFFGPGTRLTVL.

The CDR3 DNA follows: TGCGCCAGCAGCTTGGCTGGGGACTTTCGTAACACCGGGGAGCTGTTTTTT. This translates into CASSLAGDFRNTGELFF. The chain couples TRBV5-1 to TRBJ2-2; possible D gene TRBD2, 6 bases. V was clipped by 0 bases and J by 2 bases, with 14 bases between them. The CDR3 runs to 17 residues. CDR1 is SGHRS and CDR2 is YFSETQ in the germline V gene.

The chain has TRBV6-2 or TRBV6-3 and TRBJ2-1; D gene uncertain. Trimming cost V 6 bases and J 10 bases, with 16 bases left between them. Germline loops: CDR1 MNHEY, CDR2 SVGEGT. This CDR3 region has 13 residues. The CDR3 loop reads CASSHSITREQFF. The CDR3 bases are TGTGCCAGCAGCCACTCCATAACCAGGGAGCAGTTCTTC.

There are a few counts of this clone. The chain employs TRBV28 and TRBJ2-7, with 7 bases that match TRBD2. V gave up 2 bases and J gave up 2 bases; unmatched junction bases: 3. The V gene's germline CDR1 is MDHEN and CDR2 SYDVKM. The CDR3 sequence is 14 residues long. CDR3 in DNA: TGTGCCAGCAGTTTAATTGGGGGGGCCTACGAGCAGTACTTC. The encoded protein is CASSLIGGAYEQYF.

V usage is TRBV7-2 and J usage is TRBJ2-1, with 8 positions matching TRBD1. The CDR3 is 17 residues long. CDR1 and CDR2 from the germline V gene are SGHTA and FQGNSA. The junction had 14 bases not matched to a gene; V was cut back by 5 bases and J by 5 bases. The CDR3 here is CASSTRRADRVHNEQFF. The CDR3 DNA is TGTGCCAGCAGCACACGTAGGGCGGACAGGGTACACAATGAGCAGTTCTTC.

The chain combines TRBV27 with TRBJ2-7, with 8 bases fitting TRBD1. CDR1 and CDR2 from the germline V gene are MNHEY and SMNVEV (reference sequence). Trimming cost V 2 bases and J 5 bases; bases outside gene matches: 5. The CDR3 sequence is 14 residues long. DNA of the CDR3: TGTGCCAGCAGTTTACAGGGGGCTGTCAACGAGCAGTACTTC. Translated, it gives CASSLQGAVNEQYF.

As regards this clone: One junction end disagrees with the germline gene, perhaps due to a read error. V usage is TRBV6-5 and J usage is TRBJ2-5; 9 nucleotides align to TRBD1. The CDR3 covers 15 residues. Germline V gives CDR1 MNHEY, CDR2 SVGAGI. CDR3: CAGSSPGQGWETQYF. For the CDR3, the DNA is TGTGCCGGCAGTTCCCCGGGACAGGGATGGGAGACCCAGTACTTC.

The rearrangement links TRBV6-6 to TRBJ1-4; D perhaps matches TRBD1 (5 bases). Trimming shortened V by 10 bases and J by 8 bases, and 17 bases separated the two germline ends. The germline V gene encodes CDR1 MNHNY and CDR2 SVGAGI (reference sequence). The CDR3 has 13 residues. The CDR3 DNA is TGTGCCACCCATACAGGTTCGGTAGAAAAACTGTTTTTT. Amino acids: CATHTGSVEKLFF.

V gene TRBV2 combines with J gene TRBJ1-2; D remains unclear. CDR3 length: 14 residues. Trimming took 4 bases from V and 4 from J, leaving 13 bases between them. Germline loops: CDR1 SNHLY, CDR2 FYNNEI. The CDR3 is CASSGGEFGYGYTF. The DNA for the CDR3 is TGTGCCAGCAGTGGGGGAGAGTTTGGCTATGGCTACACCTTC.

The chain couples TRBV5-1 to TRBJ1-6; 8 positions agree with TRBD1. Germline V CDR1 and CDR2: SGHRS, YFSETQ. The CDR3 is made up of 14 amino acids. V was pared by 4 bases and J by 10 bases, with 7 bases of the junction left unmatched. CDR3: CASSPRTGSSPLHF. The CDR3, as DNA: TGCGCCAGCAGCCCCCGGACAGGGAGCTCACCCCTCCACTTT.

The chain is built from TRBV6-2 or TRBV6-3 and TRBJ1-5, with 10 nucleotides matching TRBD1. Trimming at V came to 1 base and at J to 6 bases, leaving 15 bases not matched to a gene. The CDR3 runs to 19 residues. The V gene's germline CDR1 is MNHEY and CDR2 SVGEGT. CDR3 amino acids: CASSYWARDRGVRGQPQHF. CDR3 DNA: TGTGCCAGCAGTTACTGGGCTCGGGACAGGGGAGTCAGGGGTCAGCCCCAGCATTTT.

A single count supports this clone. The chain has TRBV7-9 and TRBJ2-7, with D maybe TRBD1 (5 bases). The V gene lost 2 bases and the J gene lost 5 bases, with 10 bases spanning the gap. The CDR3 spans 13 residues. The germline CDR1 and CDR2 sequences are SEHNR and FQNEAQ (reference sequence). The CDR3 DNA reads TGTGCCAGCAGCTTATCTCAGGGCCACGAGCAGTACTTC. It translates to CASSLSQGHEQYF. Full variable domain (missing parts from reference TRBV7-9 and TRBJ2-7): DTGVSQNPRHKITKRGQNVTFRCDPISEHNRLYWYRQTLGQGPEFLTYFQNEAQLEKSRLLSDRFSAERPKGSFSTLEIQRTEQGDSAMYLCASSLSQGHEQYFGPGTRLTVT.

The chain joins TRBV4-3 to TRBJ2-2; 13 nucleotides line up with TRBD2. This CDR3 has 16 residues. The trim removed 5 bases at V and 2 bases at J, leaving 2 bases unmatched. Germline loops: CDR1 LGHNA, CDR2 YSLEER. DNA of the CDR3: TGCGCCAGCAGCATGGGACTAGCGGGAAACACCGGGGAGCTGTTTTTT. Its translation: CASSMGLAGNTGELFF.

The V and J genes are TRBV7-9 and TRBJ1-2; no definite D call. Germline V CDR1 and CDR2: SEHNR, FQNEAQ (reference sequence). Between the trimmed V and J ends, which lost 2 bases and 2 bases, there was a span of 6 bases. This CDR3 is built from 13 residues. CDR3 nucleotides: TGTGCCAGCAGCTTAACTGAAAACTATGGCTACACCTTC. It specifies CASSLTENYGYTF.

A few counts support this clone. The chain combines TRBV5-6 with TRBJ2-2; D ambiguous. The germline gives CDR1 SGHDT, CDR2 YYEEEE. With 4 bases removed from V and 1 base from J, the gap between germline ends came to 8 bases. The CDR3 contains 14 residues. CDR3 DNA sequence: TGTGCCAGCAGCCCAGACTGGAACACCGGGGAGCTGTTTTTT. Protein sequence: CASSPDWNTGELFF. Together with reference TRBV5-6 and TRBJ2-2, the CDR3 gives the full variable domain: DAGVTQSPTHLIKTRGQQVTLRCSPKSGHDTVSWYQQALGQGPQFIFQYYEEEERQRGNFPDRFSGHQFPNYSSELNVNALLLGDSALYLCASSPDWNTGELFFGEGSRLTVL.